The 12 T cell receptor beta chains presented below share a single source sample, sequenced in a study of CD8 T cells in Susac syndrome (dated by TCRdb to the late 2010s). Receptor amplification or capture employed the immunoSEQ multiplex PCR assay. RNA was extracted using the RNeasy kit, and roughly 0.5 to 1 microgram was reverse transcribed with random hexamers. Starting from the raw public reads, TCRdb applied fastp trimming at Q25, assembled clones with MiXCR and retained in-frame beta chains. Every CDR3 protein is listed once, alongside the most common genes and DNA of its rows. The sample profile shows 150,000 or so distinct CDR3 sequences; under 95% of them were found once. The top ten constitute around 0.079% of the sample. Sequencing was carried out using CD4+ T cells from PBMCs. Receptors were obtained from a human donor in good health.

The chain has TRBV3-1 and TRBJ1-3, with no clear D. CDR1 LGHDT and CDR2 YNNKEL come from the germline V gene (reference sequence). There are 15 residues in the CDR3. Trimming shortened V by 1 base and J by 0 bases, and 7 bases separated the two germline ends. CDR3 sequence (DNA): TGTGCCAGCAGCCAAGGACCCTTCTCTGGAAACACCATATATTTT. Amino acid sequence: CASSQGPFSGNTIYF.

V and J are TRBV5-1 and TRBJ1-6; TRBD1 might be the D (6 bases). Per the germline V gene, CDR1 is SGHRS and CDR2 is YFSETQ. V lost 4 bases and J 10 bases, leaving 18 bases between the germline ends. CDR3 size: 15 residues. CDR3 residues: CASSQFSGDLSPLHF. The DNA of the CDR3 is TGCGCCAGCAGCCAGTTCTCAGGGGACCTCTCACCCCTCCACTTT.

This clonotype was picked up a small number of times. A read error may account for a junction end that differs from germline. The chain combines TRBV7-8 with TRBJ1-2, with 10 bases fitting TRBD1. The CDR3 covers 17 residues. CDR1 is SGHVS and CDR2 is FQNEAQ in the germline V gene. The CDR3 bases are TGTGCCAGCAGCTTAGTAATACGACAGGGGGCGAACTATGGCTACACTTTC. Translated, it gives CASSLVIRQGANYGYTF.

This chain uses TRBV2 with TRBJ2-2; D perhaps matches TRBD1 (6 bases). Germline CDR1 is SNHLY and CDR2 is FYNNEI. This CDR3 has 13 amino acids. V was cut by 8 bases and J by 1 base, with 8 bases left in between. CDR3: CASLRGNTGELFF. CDR3 DNA sequence: TGTGCCAGCCTCAGGGGGAACACCGGGGAGCTGTTTTTT.

The chain is built from TRBV18 and TRBJ2-2, with TRBD1 matching 7 bases. This CDR3 region has 14 residues. The junction had 3 bases not matched to a gene; V was cut back by 2 bases and J by 6 bases. CDR1 KGHSH and CDR2 LQKENI come from the germline V gene. The CDR3 loop reads CASSPGTEAGELFF. In DNA form, the CDR3 reads TGTGCCAGCTCACCAGGGACAGAAGCCGGGGAGCTGTTTTTT. The variable domain in full, completed from reference TRBV18 and TRBJ2-2, reads NAGVMQNPRHLVRRRGQEARLRCSPMKGHSHVYWYRQLPEEGLKFMVYLQKENIIDESGMPKERFSAEFPKEGPSILRIQQVVRGDSAAYFCASSPGTEAGELFFGEGSRLTVL.

This rearrangement joins TRBV7-6 to TRBJ2-6; TRBD2 is a possible D gene (5 bases). CDR1 SGHVS and CDR2 FNYEAQ come from the germline V gene. The CDR3 consists of 15 residues. The V gene lost 0 bases and the J gene lost 2 bases, with 5 bases spanning the gap. This chain's CDR3 is CASSLARAGANVLTF. The CDR3, as DNA: TGTGCCAGCAGCTTAGCGAGGGCTGGGGCCAACGTCCTGACTTTC.

The chain is built from TRBV4-2 and TRBJ2-3; 8 nucleotides line up with TRBD2. The CDR3 totals 15 residues. J lost 3 bases, V lost 3 bases, and 5 bases had no gene match. Germline loops: CDR1 LGHNA, CDR2 YNFKEQ. This chain's CDR3 is CASSQGAGDTDTQYF. CDR3 bases: TGTGCCAGCAGCCAGGGAGCGGGGGATACAGATACGCAGTATTTT.

This chain joins TRBV20-1 and TRBJ2-7; D may be TRBD1 (5 bases). V lost 4 bases, J lost 2 bases, and 6 bases lay in between. CDR1 and CDR2 (germline): DFQATT, SNEGSKA (reference sequence). The CDR3 is 11 residues long. Here the CDR3 DNA reads TGCAGTGCTACGACAGCCTACGAGCAGTACTTC. Amino acid sequence: CSATTAYEQYF.

The V call is TRBV18, the J call TRBJ1-2; D is ambiguous. The CDR3 is made up of 16 amino acids. The germline V gene has CDR1 KGHSH and CDR2 LQKENI. Trimming left V 5 bases short and J 1 base short, with 17 bases between. CDR3 DNA: TGTGCCAGCTCAAACATTGGGAGCATCAATAACTATGGCTACACCTTC. Amino acids: CASSNIGSINNYGYTF.

This clonotype turned up a few times. The genes are TRBV7-2 and TRBJ2-2, with D uncertain. Germline V gene data show CDR1 as SGHTA and CDR2 as FQGNSA. V was trimmed by 4 bases and J by 3 bases, leaving 6 bases between them. CDR3 length equals 13 residues. The CDR3 here is CASSSTHTGELFF. CDR3 sequence (DNA): TGTGCCAGCAGCTCTACCCACACCGGGGAGCTGTTTTTT.

This chain links TRBV2 with TRBJ2-5; D unclear. Trimming left V 5 bases short and J 5 bases short, with 9 bases between. This CDR3 is 12 amino acids long. In germline, CDR1 is SNHLY, CDR2 FYNNEI. This chain's CDR3 is CASSNVGETQYF. In nucleotides, the CDR3 is TGTGCCAGCAGTAATGTGGGCGAGACCCAGTACTTC. The whole variable domain, remainder taken from reference TRBV2 and TRBJ2-5, is EPEVTQTPSHQVTQMGQEVILRCVPISNHLYFYWYRQILGQKVEFLVSFYNNEISEKSEIFDDQFSVERPDGSNFTLKIRSTKLEDSAMYFCASSNVGETQYFGPGTRLLVL.

The rearrangement uses TRBV7-6 and TRBJ2-1; 8 bases are shared with TRBD2. Trimming took 1 base from V and 3 from J; bases not matched to a gene: 8. This CDR3 comprises 17 residues. Per germline, CDR1 SGHVS and CDR2 FNYEAQ. The CDR3 here is CASSLGGIAGGYNEQFF. In nucleotides, the CDR3 is TGTGCCAGCAGCTTAGGGGGGATTGCGGGGGGCTACAATGAGCAGTTCTTC.